Presented here are 27 T cell receptor beta chains from one specimen sequenced in a study of shared clonotypes between healthy human individuals. Sequencing was performed with immunoSEQ multiplex PCR; in TCRdb, only in-frame clones are kept and a portion is missing. Of millions of clones in the sample, roughly 95% were seen once. CD8 cells classed as naive were CD45RO-negative and positively selected for CCR7, excluding terminally differentiated effector memory CD45RA+ cells. The sample taken for sequencing was naive CD8+ T cells sorted from blood. Receptor source: a man aged 18 to 29 in good health.

The genes are TRBV6-1 and TRBJ2-5, with D perhaps matching TRBD1 (6 bases). V was pared by 3 bases and J by 2 bases, with 10 bases between. In germline, CDR1 is MNHNS, CDR2 SASEGT. CDR3 size: 14 residues. This CDR3 reads CASSDLTGQETQYF. The DNA for the CDR3 is TGTGCCAGCAGTGATTTAACAGGGCAAGAGACCCAGTACTTC.

The chain links TRBV9 to TRBJ1-2, with TRBD1 identical over 7 bases. The CDR3 length is 15 residues. V lost 4 bases, J lost 2 bases, and 8 bases stayed unmatched. Germline-derived CDR1 and CDR2 are SGDLS and YYNGEE. DNA of the CDR3: TGTGCCAGCAGCCCGGAAGAAGGGGGCAACTATGGCTACACCTTC. It yields the protein CASSPEEGGNYGYTF.

As concerns this clone: Other DNA sequences within the sample encode an identical CDR3. The V gene is TRBV7-9, the J gene TRBJ2-3; D is uncertain. The CDR3 spans 12 residues. V was clipped by 1 base and J by 3 bases, with 2 bases between them. Germline V lookup: CDR1 SEHNR, CDR2 FQNEAQ (reference sequence). The chain's CDR3 is CASSLETDTQYF. The CDR3 nucleotides read TGTGCCAGCAGCTTAGAGACAGATACGCAGTATTTT.

V gene TRBV11-2 combines with J gene TRBJ2-5, with 12 positions matching TRBD2. J was trimmed by 4 bases and V by 4 bases; bases with no gene match: 10. There are 17 residues in the CDR3. Germline CDR1 is SGHAT and CDR2 is FQNNGV. The CDR3 region has the DNA TGTGCCAGCAGCTCGCCCCCTGGACTAGCGGGGCTAGAGACCCAGTACTTC. Its protein is CASSSPPGLAGLETQYF. Together with reference TRBV11-2 and TRBJ2-5, the CDR3 gives the full variable domain: EAGVAQSPRYKIIEKRQSVAFWCNPISGHATLYWYQQILGQGPKLLIQFQNNGVVDDSQLPKDRFSAERLKGVDSTLKIQPAKLEDSAVYLCASSSPPGLAGLETQYFGPGTRLLVL.

The gene calls are TRBV6-5 and TRBJ1-6; D is ambiguous. This CDR3 has 13 residues. CDR1 and CDR2 from the germline V gene are MNHEY and SVGAGI. Trimming cost V 6 bases and J 6 bases, with 9 bases left between them. This CDR3 is CASSFGGNSPLHF. For the CDR3, the DNA is TGTGCCAGCAGCTTCGGTGGTAATTCACCCCTCCACTTT.

The chain is built from TRBV11-2 and TRBJ1-6, with a possible D match to TRBD1 (5 bases). The ends were cut back, 2 bases at V and 3 bases at J, with 11 bases in the middle. CDR1 and CDR2 (germline): SGHAT, FQNNGV. CDR3 length: 16 residues. In nucleotides, the CDR3 is TGTGCCAGCAGCTTAAGCACAGGAGACTATAATTCACCCCTCCACTTT. Translation gives CASSLSTGDYNSPLHF.

The gene calls are TRBV7-9 and TRBJ2-3; 8 bases line up with TRBD2. The CDR3 loop spans 17 amino acids. Germline V gives CDR1 SEHNR, CDR2 FQNEAQ (reference sequence). The V gene end was trimmed by 5 bases and the J gene end by 4 bases; junction bases not matched to a gene: 14. CDR3 sequence (DNA): TGTGCCAGCAGCCTCCCCCGGGGGGGCTACGAACCAGATACGCAGTATTTT. Its translation: CASSLPRGGYEPDTQYF. Filled out from reference TRBV7-9 and TRBJ2-3, the complete variable domain reads DTGVSQNPRHKITKRGQNVTFRCDPISEHNRLYWYRQTLGQGPEFLTYFQNEAQLEKSRLLSDRFSAERPKGSFSTLEIQRTEQGDSAMYLCASSLPRGGYEPDTQYFGPGTRLTVL.

The chain is built from TRBV5-1 and TRBJ1-1; 7 bases are shared with TRBD1. The CDR3 covers 14 residues. Germline V gene sequence: CDR1 SGHRS, CDR2 YFSETQ. With 6 bases clipped from V and 3 bases from J, the junction kept 8 bases outside the gene matches. CDR3 sequence reads: CASTPGQSDTEAFF. The CDR3 DNA reads TGCGCCAGCACCCCGGGACAGTCAGACACTGAAGCTTTCTTT.

V and J are TRBV5-4 and TRBJ2-2, with 8 bases fitting TRBD2. Trimming at V came to 5 bases and at J to 5 bases, leaving 5 bases not matched to a gene. Looked up from germline, CDR1 is SGHNT and CDR2 is YYREEE (reference sequence). CDR3 size: 14 residues. The CDR3 here is CASRAGGGTGELFF. DNA for the CDR3: TGTGCCAGCAGGGCGGGGGGAGGAACCGGGGAGCTGTTTTTT. Full variable domain (rest looked up from reference TRBV5-4 and TRBJ2-2): ETGVTQSPTHLIKTRGQQVTLRCSSQSGHNTVSWYQQALGQGPQFIFQYYREEENGRGNFPPRFSGLQFPNYSSELNVNALELDDSALYLCASRAGGGTGELFFGEGSRLTVL.

The J gene is TRBJ2-1, the V gene TRBV7-6; 14 positions agree with TRBD2. With V trimmed by 6 bases and J by 4 bases, 2 bases remained unmatched. Germline lookup yields CDR1 SGHVS and CDR2 FNYEAQ. This CDR3 spans 15 amino acids. The chain's CDR3 is CASRGLAGEYNEQFF. In nucleotides, the CDR3 is TGTGCCAGCAGGGGACTAGCGGGGGAGTACAATGAGCAGTTCTTC.

The rearrangement links TRBV2 to TRBJ2-1; 9 bases match TRBD1. With 6 bases clipped from V and 6 bases from J, the junction kept 15 bases outside the gene matches. The germline CDR1 and CDR2 sequences are SNHLY and FYNNEI. This CDR3 has 17 residues. This CDR3 is CASSVRWTGDIVNEQFF. The DNA of the CDR3 is TGTGCCAGCAGCGTAAGGTGGACAGGGGACATTGTCAATGAGCAGTTCTTC.

In the case of this clone: Distinct nucleotide sequences in the sample also encode this CDR3. V gene TRBV9 combines with J gene TRBJ2-7; D unclear. The CDR3 loop spans 14 amino acids. Trimming cost V 0 bases and J 1 base, with 8 bases left between them. Germline CDR1 reads SGDLS; CDR2 reads YYNGEE. The CDR3 sequence is CASSVGDTSYEQYF. CDR3 nucleotides: TGTGCCAGCAGCGTAGGTGACACTTCCTACGAGCAGTACTTC.

The chain recombines TRBV27 with TRBJ2-5; possible D gene TRBD2, 7 bases. Germline CDR1 MNHEY, CDR2 SMNVEV (reference sequence). CDR3 length equals 17 residues. The germline V and J ends were trimmed by 0 bases and 4 bases, with 18 bases remaining between them. The DNA of the CDR3 is TGTGCCAGCAGTTTATCAGGGGGGGACAAGGACTTAGAGACCCAGTACTTC. As protein: CASSLSGGDKDLETQYF.

The chain carries TRBV5-6 and TRBJ2-1; 9 bases match TRBD2. The ends lost 4 bases at V and 4 bases at J; junction bases unmatched: 9. Looked up from germline, CDR1 is SGHDT and CDR2 is YYEEEE. This CDR3 is built from 16 residues. The CDR3 reads CASSPSGAGGYNEQFF. CDR3 sequence (DNA): TGTGCCAGCAGCCCCTCGGGAGCGGGAGGATACAATGAGCAGTTCTTC.

V is TRBV9 and J is TRBJ2-1, with 9 positions matching TRBD1. The trim removed 3 bases at V and 8 bases at J, leaving 6 bases unmatched. This CDR3 spans 14 amino acids. CDR1 and CDR2 (germline): SGDLS, YYNGEE. For the CDR3, the DNA is TGTGCCAGCAGCGGTGGGGGACAGGGATATGAGCAGTTCTTC. It codes for CASSGGGQGYEQFF.

The chain carries TRBV2 and TRBJ2-2; the D is unclear. V lost 5 bases and J lost 6, with 19 bases in between. Germline CDR1 is SNHLY and CDR2 is FYNNEI. The CDR3 length is 16 residues. CDR3 coding DNA: TGTGCCAGCAGTCCCTCTGACCCCTCGCCGGCCGGGGAGCTGTTTTTT. It yields the protein CASSPSDPSPAGELFF.

The genes are TRBV5-4 and TRBJ2-5, with 10 bases lining up with TRBD1. The length of the CDR3 is 14 residues. The trim removed 4 bases at V and 2 bases at J, leaving 2 bases unmatched. From germline, CDR1 is SGHNT and CDR2 YYREEE (reference sequence). For the CDR3, the DNA is TGTGCCAGCAGCCAGGACAGGGGGCAAGAGACCCAGTACTTC. It codes for CASSQDRGQETQYF.

The chain combines TRBV7-9 with TRBJ2-7; 10 bases match TRBD2. CDR1 is SEHNR, CDR2 FQNEAQ, per germline (reference sequence). The CDR3 is 16 amino acids. After removal of 1 base from V and 2 bases from J, the junction contained 5 bases not matched to a gene. The CDR3 bases are TGTGCCAGCAGCTTAGGAGGACTAGCGGCTACCTACGAGCAGTACTTC. Its protein is CASSLGGLAATYEQYF.

The chain employs TRBV6-5 and TRBJ2-1; maybe TRBD2 (5 bases). CDR1 and CDR2 from the germline V gene are MNHEY and SVGAGI. The germline V and J ends were trimmed by 4 bases and 8 bases, with 15 bases remaining between them. This CDR3 comprises 14 residues. CDR3 in DNA: TGTGCCAGCAGTTTTGAGACGGGGATCCATGAGCAGTTCTTC. Translated, it gives CASSFETGIHEQFF.

The genes are TRBV4-1 and TRBJ2-5; D gene uncertain. The CDR3 contains 16 residues. Germline values: CDR1 MGHRA, CDR2 YSYEKL. Deletions cut 0 bases from V and 5 bases from J, with 16 bases between. CDR3 nucleotide sequence: TGCGCCAGCAGCCAAGAAGGCCAGAGACCTTTGGAGACCCAGTACTTC. Translated: CASSQEGQRPLETQYF.

The chain carries TRBV10-2 and TRBJ1-1; D is uncertain. V was pared by 1 base and J by 6 bases, with 9 bases between. This CDR3 spans 13 amino acids. Germline V lookup: CDR1 WSHSY, CDR2 SAAADI. The CDR3 sequence: CASSEYGVPEAFF. Here the CDR3 DNA reads TGCGCCAGCAGTGAGTACGGGGTCCCTGAAGCTTTCTTT.

The chain employs TRBV27 and TRBJ2-7; 7 bases fit TRBD2. Germline CDR1 reads MNHEY; CDR2 reads SMNVEV (reference sequence). J gave up 2 bases and V 6 bases, and 7 bases lay outside the gene matches. This CDR3 is 14 amino acids long. In DNA, the CDR3 is TGTGCCAGCAGAGGGGAAGCGGGAACCTACGAGCAGTACTTC. Its translation: CASRGEAGTYEQYF.

This sequence joins TRBV6-1 and TRBJ1-2; D gene ambiguous. Per the germline V gene, CDR1 is MNHNS and CDR2 is SASEGT. The CDR3 totals 15 residues. V was cut by 6 bases and J by 2 bases, with 16 bases left in between. CDR3: CASRGSGPENYGYTF. CDR3 nucleotides: TGTGCCAGCAGAGGTTCCGGGCCTGAAAACTATGGCTACACCTTC.

Points on this clone: At the DNA level, this CDR3 is encoded by other sequences in the same sample as well. The V call is TRBV6-6, the J call TRBJ2-2; D gene unclear. Trimming shortened V by 5 bases and J by 0 bases, and 1 base separated the two germline ends. The germline V gene encodes CDR1 MNHNY and CDR2 SVGAGI (reference sequence). The CDR3 covers 12 residues. This CDR3 reads CASSPNTGELFF. The CDR3 DNA is TGTGCCAGCAGTCCGAACACCGGGGAGCTGTTTTTT.

V is TRBV30 and J is TRBJ2-5; possibly TRBD2 for D (5 bases). In germline, CDR1 is GTSNPN, CDR2 SVGIG (reference sequence). The V and J ends lost 3 bases and 3 bases respectively, with 20 bases between them. This CDR3 is built from 16 residues. The CDR3 loop is CAWSLLRTLQEETQYF. The CDR3 DNA sequence: TGTGCCTGGAGCCTCCTCCGGACTCTTCAGGAAGAGACCCAGTACTTC.

The gene calls are TRBV10-3 and TRBJ2-7, with TRBD2 identical over 9 bases. This CDR3 spans 16 amino acids. J was trimmed by 0 bases and V by 10 bases; bases with no gene match: 13. Germline loops: CDR1 ENHRY, CDR2 SYGVKD. The CDR3 is CATQVRSGGTSYEQYF. In DNA, the CDR3 is TGTGCCACCCAGGTGAGGAGCGGGGGGACCTCCTACGAGCAGTACTTC.

V usage is TRBV18 and J usage is TRBJ2-7, with 9 bases matching TRBD1. CDR1 KGHSH and CDR2 LQKENI come from the germline V gene. V trimming: 4 bases; J trimming: 2 bases; junction bases outside the gene matches: 3. The CDR3 runs 14 residues. CDR3 sequence: CASSLDRGAYEQYF. The CDR3 DNA reads as TGTGCCAGCTCACTGGACAGGGGCGCCTACGAGCAGTACTTC.